The entry below describes one T cell receptor (beta chain). The assay was immunoSEQ multiplex PCR, and TCRdb's table has in-frame clones only and misses some. The table has more than 70,000 clones, roughly 96% seen once. This entry comes from a study of technical replicates of blood from a few donors. The clonotype was recovered from a human donor in good health. The sample taken for sequencing was T cells isolated from PBMCs.

The CDR3 region has the DNA TGTGCCAGCAGTCAAACAGGGATGAGTCAAGAGACCCAGTACTTC. Translating gives CASSQTGMSQETQYF. The chain employs TRBV28 and TRBJ2-5, with a weak D call TRBD1 (6 bases). V lost 5 bases and J 2 bases, leaving 15 bases between the germline ends. The germline CDR1 and CDR2 sequences are MDHEN and SYDVKM. The CDR3 is 15 residues long.